A selection of T cell receptor beta chains follows, all from one sample in a study of cytomegalovirus exposure and HLA in healthy donors. Profiling relied on immunoSEQ multiplex PCR, and the TCRdb table lists in-frame clones only, not all of them. The table has around 110,000 clones, over 60% seen once. Sequenced material: PBMCs. The source is a woman between 35 and 50 years old in good health and CMV-seropositive. Both conserved end residues are trimmed from each CDR3.

j_call,v_call,cdr3_aa
TRBJ2-3,TRBV7-8,ASSLNSGSSTDTQY
TRBJ1-1,TRBV5-4,ASSSIPGQGPDTEAF
TRBJ2-7,TRBV19,ASARSRGSSYEQY
TRBJ2-1,TRBV9,ASSVGTSPIGVLNNEQF
TRBJ2-2,TRBV29-1,SAEGNTGELF
TRBJ2-7,TRBV5-1,ASSSLDRAGEQY
TRBJ2-3,TRBV29-1,SVDRQQGMATDTQY
TRBJ2-1,TRBV6-5,ASSYSSGSFNEQF
TRBJ2-2,TRBV19,ASSIGTGNTGELF
TRBJ2-2,TRBV29-1,SARGAGGLRTGELF